This is a list of T cell receptor beta chains from one sample in a study of cytomegalovirus exposure and HLA in healthy donors. Sequenced by immunoSEQ multiplex PCR; TCRdb stores in-frame clones only, minus some. Counted here are about 85,000 clones, approximately 80% occurring once; the ten biggest clones make up about 23%. The sample consisted of PBMCs. The receptor source for this set is a woman aged 45-65 years in good health and CMV-seropositive. CDR3s include the opening cysteine and the closing phenylalanine or tryptophan. A D gene is named only where the DNA matches it firmly. Rows may omit the clone size; those that give it use once, few, many or a size class.

v_call: TRBV7-3; clone_size: -; d_call: TRBD1; j_call: TRBJ1-1; cdr3_nt: TGTGCCAGCAGCCCCGACAGGGTGGGGAACACTGAAGCTTTCTTT; cdr3_aa: CASSPDRVGNTEAFF
v_call: TRBV10-2; clone_size: -; d_call: -; j_call: TRBJ1-1; cdr3_nt: TGCGCCAGCAGGGACAGATTCATGAACACTGAAGCTTTCTTT; cdr3_aa: CASRDRFMNTEAFF
v_call: TRBV19; clone_size: -; d_call: -; j_call: TRBJ1-2; cdr3_nt: TGTGCCAGTAGTGCGGGTCGAGGAGCCTATGGCTACACCTTC; cdr3_aa: CASSAGRGAYGYTF
v_call: TRBV7-9; clone_size: -; d_call: TRBD1; j_call: TRBJ1-1; cdr3_nt: TGTGCCAGCAGCTTAGCGAGGGGGCCCACTGAAGCTTTCTTT; cdr3_aa: CASSLARGPTEAFF
v_call: TRBV5-8; clone_size: -; d_call: -; j_call: TRBJ1-5; cdr3_nt: TGTGCCAGCAGCACGGGACATGGGCCGGGGCAGCCCCAGCATTTT; cdr3_aa: CASSTGHGPGQPQHF
v_call: TRBV9; clone_size: -; d_call: -; j_call: TRBJ2-5; cdr3_nt: TGTGCCAGCAGCGTCGTAGGAGCGGGTCAAGAGACCCAGTACTTC; cdr3_aa: CASSVVGAGQETQYF
v_call: TRBV18; clone_size: -; d_call: -; j_call: TRBJ2-2; cdr3_nt: TGTGCCAGCTCACCCGACAGGTCGAACACCGGGGAGCTGTTTTTT; cdr3_aa: CASSPDRSNTGELFF
v_call: TRBV12-5; clone_size: -; d_call: -; j_call: TRBJ2-7; cdr3_nt: TGTGCTAGTGGTTTGTCCCCTTACGAGCAGTACTTC; cdr3_aa: CASGLSPYEQYF
v_call: TRBV19; clone_size: once; d_call: -; j_call: TRBJ1-2; cdr3_nt: TGTGCCAGTAGTCCCCGGGGTCCTAACTATGGCTACACCTTC; cdr3_aa: CASSPRGPNYGYTF
v_call: TRBV4-1; clone_size: few; d_call: TRBD1; j_call: TRBJ1-1; cdr3_nt: TGCGCCAGCCGTTCAGGGGGCGAGAACACTGAAGCTTTCTTT; cdr3_aa: CASRSGGENTEAFF
v_call: TRBV7-9; clone_size: -; d_call: -; j_call: TRBJ1-1; cdr3_nt: TGTGCCAGCAGCCGCCAGCGCGGTTCTCGAAGCGGGAACACTGAAGCTTTCTTT; cdr3_aa: CASSRQRGSRSGNTEAFF
v_call: TRBV6-4; clone_size: -; d_call: -; j_call: TRBJ1-3; cdr3_nt: TGTGCCAGCACACAAGCAGGGACTGTGTCCTTTTTT; cdr3_aa: CASTQAGTVSFF
v_call: TRBV2; clone_size: once; d_call: TRBD1; j_call: TRBJ1-5; cdr3_nt: TGTGCCAGCAGTGCGGTGGGGACAGGGGGGCAGCCCCAGCATTTT; cdr3_aa: CASSAVGTGGQPQHF
v_call: TRBV7-6; clone_size: -; d_call: -; j_call: TRBJ2-5; cdr3_nt: TGTGCCAGCAGCTTAGATGACGGTACGGGGACCCAGTACTTC; cdr3_aa: CASSLDDGTGTQYF
v_call: TRBV7-9; clone_size: -; d_call: -; j_call: TRBJ1-1; cdr3_nt: TGTGCCAGCAGCTCACCCCTAAGATCGAACACTGAAGCTTTCTTT; cdr3_aa: CASSSPLRSNTEAFF
v_call: TRBV18; clone_size: -; d_call: -; j_call: TRBJ1-4; cdr3_nt: TGTGCCAGCGCCAGGGGTGTTGGTGAAAAACTGTTTTTT; cdr3_aa: CASARGVGEKLFF
v_call: TRBV11-2; clone_size: -; d_call: -; j_call: TRBJ2-1; cdr3_nt: TGTGCCAGCAGCCCTAGCCCCCAATCGGTCAATGAGCAGTTCTTC; cdr3_aa: CASSPSPQSVNEQFF
v_call: TRBV11-3; clone_size: -; d_call: -; j_call: TRBJ2-1; cdr3_nt: TGTGCCAGCACCGGAGCCAGCTCCTACAATGAGCAGTTCTTC; cdr3_aa: CASTGASSYNEQFF
v_call: TRBV9; clone_size: -; d_call: TRBD1; j_call: TRBJ1-4; cdr3_nt: TGTGCCAGCAGCGTCGACAGGGGGGATGAAAAACTGTTTTTT; cdr3_aa: CASSVDRGDEKLFF
v_call: TRBV9; clone_size: -; d_call: -; j_call: TRBJ1-2; cdr3_nt: TGTGCCAGCAGCGTAGGACAGCGAGAGGGCTACACCTTC; cdr3_aa: CASSVGQREGYTF
v_call: TRBV7-9; clone_size: -; d_call: -; j_call: TRBJ1-1; cdr3_nt: TGTGCCAGCAGCCGTCTGGGGCCGAACACTGAAGCTTTCTTT; cdr3_aa: CASSRLGPNTEAFF
v_call: TRBV19; clone_size: -; d_call: TRBD1; j_call: TRBJ2-7; cdr3_nt: TGTGCCAGTAGTCTCGGACAGGGTGACGAGCAGTACTTC; cdr3_aa: CASSLGQGDEQYF
v_call: TRBV30; clone_size: -; d_call: -; j_call: TRBJ2-7; cdr3_nt: TGTGCCTGGAGCCCGAGCAGGGGAGGGTCCTACGAGCAGTACTTC; cdr3_aa: CAWSPSRGGSYEQYF
v_call: TRBV6-5; clone_size: -; d_call: -; j_call: TRBJ2-7; cdr3_nt: TGTGCCAGCAGTTTGCCCGGGAGCTACGAGCAGTACTTC; cdr3_aa: CASSLPGSYEQYF
v_call: TRBV7-3; clone_size: -; d_call: TRBD2; j_call: TRBJ2-1; cdr3_nt: TGTGCCAGCTCCTTGCGGGGGGCCTACAATGAGCAGTTCTTC; cdr3_aa: CASSLRGAYNEQFF
v_call: TRBV6-5; clone_size: -; d_call: -; j_call: TRBJ1-1; cdr3_nt: TGTGCCAGCAGTTACTCCAAGAGGGGGATGAACACTGAAGCTTTCTTT; cdr3_aa: CASSYSKRGMNTEAFF
v_call: TRBV13; clone_size: -; d_call: TRBD1; j_call: TRBJ1-1; cdr3_nt: TGTGCCAGCAGCTTCCGGGACAGAGAAGCTTTCTTT; cdr3_aa: CASSFRDREAFF
v_call: TRBV6-5; clone_size: once; d_call: TRBD2; j_call: TRBJ2-1; cdr3_nt: TGTGCCAGCAACGAGGGGCTAGCGGTTTACAATGAGCAGTTCTTC; cdr3_aa: CASNEGLAVYNEQFF
v_call: TRBV5-1; clone_size: -; d_call: TRBD1; j_call: TRBJ1-4; cdr3_nt: TGCGCCAGCAGCCCCGGACAGGGTTACGAAAAACTGTTTTTT; cdr3_aa: CASSPGQGYEKLFF
v_call: TRBV5-4; clone_size: -; d_call: TRBD2; j_call: TRBJ2-3; cdr3_nt: TGTGCCAGCAGCTCCGGGTCCGGGGGGACGCAGTATTTT; cdr3_aa: CASSSGSGGTQYF
v_call: TRBV2; clone_size: -; d_call: -; j_call: TRBJ1-2; cdr3_nt: TGTGCCAGCAGCAACTCCCGCGGACACAACTATGGCTACACCTTC; cdr3_aa: CASSNSRGHNYGYTF
v_call: TRBV28; clone_size: -; d_call: -; j_call: TRBJ2-1; cdr3_nt: TGTGCCAGCAGTTTACGTACCAGAGGAGAGGAGGGAAAGTTCTTC; cdr3_aa: CASSLRTRGEEGKFF
v_call: TRBV5-1; clone_size: -; d_call: -; j_call: TRBJ1-4; cdr3_nt: TGCGCCAGCAGCTTGGCGACAGGTACCAATGAAAAACTGTTTTTT; cdr3_aa: CASSLATGTNEKLFF
v_call: TRBV28; clone_size: -; d_call: TRBD1; j_call: TRBJ1-4; cdr3_nt: TGTGCCAGCAGCGAGACAGGGTTGAATGAAAAACTGTTTTTT; cdr3_aa: CASSETGLNEKLFF
v_call: TRBV2; clone_size: -; d_call: TRBD1; j_call: TRBJ1-2; cdr3_nt: TGTGCCAGCAGTGACTACAGGGGCCATGGCTACACCTTC; cdr3_aa: CASSDYRGHGYTF
v_call: TRBV11-2; clone_size: -; d_call: -; j_call: TRBJ2-7; cdr3_nt: TGTGCCAGCAGAGGGGATTCCTACGAGCAGTACTTC; cdr3_aa: CASRGDSYEQYF
v_call: TRBV2; clone_size: -; d_call: TRBD1; j_call: TRBJ1-2; cdr3_nt: TGTGCCAGCAGATTGAACCGGGACAGAAACTATGGCTACACCTTC; cdr3_aa: CASRLNRDRNYGYTF
v_call: TRBV19; clone_size: -; d_call: TRBD1; j_call: TRBJ2-7; cdr3_nt: TGTGCCAGTAGTGGGGGACAGCCGAGCTCCTACGAGCAGTACTTC; cdr3_aa: CASSGGQPSSYEQYF
v_call: TRBV19; clone_size: -; d_call: TRBD1; j_call: TRBJ1-3; cdr3_nt: TGTGCCAGTAGAACCACAGGGGGCAGCTCTGGAAACACCATATATTTT; cdr3_aa: CASRTTGGSSGNTIYF
v_call: TRBV11-3; clone_size: -; d_call: TRBD2; j_call: TRBJ2-1; cdr3_nt: TGTGCCAGCAGCTGGGGACTAGCGGCGTTCTACAATGAGCAGTTCTTC; cdr3_aa: CASSWGLAAFYNEQFF
v_call: TRBV7-9; clone_size: -; d_call: -; j_call: TRBJ2-3; cdr3_nt: TGTGCCAGCGGGACTCCAGATACGCAGTATTTT; cdr3_aa: CASGTPDTQYF
v_call: TRBV6-4; clone_size: -; d_call: TRBD1; j_call: TRBJ1-2; cdr3_nt: TGTGCCAGCAGTGACACGCCGGGGACAGAAAACTATGGCTACACCTTC; cdr3_aa: CASSDTPGTENYGYTF
v_call: TRBV12-5; clone_size: -; d_call: TRBD1; j_call: TRBJ2-5; cdr3_nt: TGTGCTAGTGGTTTAGGGGACAGGGTAGAGACCCAGTACTTC; cdr3_aa: CASGLGDRVETQYF
v_call: TRBV5-1; clone_size: -; d_call: TRBD1; j_call: TRBJ1-2; cdr3_nt: TGCGCCAGCAGCTCCACAGGGGAGGATGGCTACACCTTC; cdr3_aa: CASSSTGEDGYTF
v_call: TRBV6-6; clone_size: -; d_call: -; j_call: TRBJ1-1; cdr3_nt: TGTGCCAGCAGACAGGGAAGCACTGAAGCTTTCTTT; cdr3_aa: CASRQGSTEAFF
v_call: TRBV5-4; clone_size: -; d_call: -; j_call: TRBJ2-3; cdr3_nt: TGTGCCAGCAGCTTTTTTGGGCGGGAAACAGATACGCAGTATTTT; cdr3_aa: CASSFFGRETDTQYF
v_call: TRBV5-1; clone_size: -; d_call: TRBD2; j_call: TRBJ2-3; cdr3_nt: TGCGCCAGCAGCTTCAGCGGTTCCGGGACTAAGGGAGATACGCAGTATTTT; cdr3_aa: CASSFSGSGTKGDTQYF
v_call: TRBV7-2; clone_size: -; d_call: TRBD2; j_call: TRBJ2-5; cdr3_nt: TGTGCCAGCAGCCGGGGGGGTGCCGAGACCCAGTACTTC; cdr3_aa: CASSRGGAETQYF
v_call: TRBV21-1; clone_size: -; d_call: -; j_call: TRBJ2-6; cdr3_nt: TGTGCCAGCACCAGAGGGGGGACTAGGGGATTCTCTGGGGCCAACGTCCTGACTTTC; cdr3_aa: CASTRGGTRGFSGANVLTF
v_call: TRBV9; clone_size: -; d_call: -; j_call: TRBJ1-4; cdr3_nt: TGTGCCAGCAGCCCTCACCCAGGCTTTAATGAAAAACTGTTTTTT; cdr3_aa: CASSPHPGFNEKLFF
v_call: TRBV11-2; clone_size: -; d_call: TRBD1; j_call: TRBJ1-2; cdr3_nt: TGTGCCAGCAGCTTATCGGGGACAGGGCTCTATGGCTACACCTTC; cdr3_aa: CASSLSGTGLYGYTF
v_call: TRBV11-2; clone_size: few; d_call: -; j_call: TRBJ2-4; cdr3_nt: TGTGCCAGCAGCTTAGGGGGCCGCTGGCAGGCCGTGGCCAAAAACATTCAGTACTTC; cdr3_aa: CASSLGGRWQAVAKNIQYF
v_call: TRBV6-1; clone_size: -; d_call: TRBD1; j_call: TRBJ1-5; cdr3_nt: TGTGCCAGCAGTGAACGGTACCAGGGGGCGGGACAGCCCCAGCATTTT; cdr3_aa: CASSERYQGAGQPQHF
v_call: TRBV30; clone_size: once; d_call: TRBD1; j_call: TRBJ1-2; cdr3_nt: TGTGCCTGGAGTGTAGGTCAGGGGGATGGCTACACCTTC; cdr3_aa: CAWSVGQGDGYTF
v_call: TRBV10-3; clone_size: -; d_call: TRBD1; j_call: TRBJ2-7; cdr3_nt: TGTGCCATCAGAGCAACCCAGGGGGCGAATCGAGACGAGCAGTACTTC; cdr3_aa: CAIRATQGANRDEQYF
v_call: TRBV25-1; clone_size: -; d_call: -; j_call: TRBJ1-1; cdr3_nt: TGTGCCAGCAGTGGTTACAACGTGGTACAAGCTTTCTTT; cdr3_aa: CASSGYNVVQAFF
v_call: TRBV7-6; clone_size: -; d_call: TRBD1; j_call: TRBJ2-7; cdr3_nt: TGTGCCAGCAGCTTAGGGACAGGCTACGAGCAGTACTTC; cdr3_aa: CASSLGTGYEQYF
v_call: TRBV6-6; clone_size: -; d_call: -; j_call: TRBJ1-6; cdr3_nt: TGTGCCAGCAGCAGGGTGGGTGCGGGGGATTCACCCCTCCACTTT; cdr3_aa: CASSRVGAGDSPLHF
v_call: TRBV6-1; clone_size: -; d_call: -; j_call: TRBJ2-4; cdr3_nt: TGTGCCAGCAGTGAAACCACGGACTACCTTTTTCAACAGTACTTC; cdr3_aa: CASSETTDYLFQQYF
v_call: TRBV2; clone_size: -; d_call: TRBD1; j_call: TRBJ2-7; cdr3_nt: TGTGCCGGCCGGGACAGGGGGTACGAGCAGTACTTC; cdr3_aa: CAGRDRGYEQYF